The next 17 T cell receptor beta chains were all read from a single sample in a study of T cell changes during pregnancy in multiple sclerosis (dated by TCRdb to 2018 to 2020). The method behind the library was the immunoSEQ multiplex PCR assay. The table comes from immuneACCESS by way of TCRdb, which keeps in-frame sequences with V and J called. Part of the clones is missing from these tables; in studies checked, under half for an unresolved V gene and the rest for unknown reasons. In all, the sample holds around 75,000 clones, and 89% of those were seen once. Jointly, the top ten make up around 0.96% of the sample. Sequenced here: peripheral blood, sampled in the first trimester of pregnancy. These receptors originate from a female donor in good health, enrolled as a control in a pregnancy study.

The V gene is TRBV7-6, the J gene TRBJ2-1; possibly TRBD2 for D (6 bases). The CDR3 extends over 16 amino acids. Trimming cost V 1 base and J 5 bases, with 15 bases left between them. Looked up from germline, CDR1 is SGHVS and CDR2 is FNYEAQ. The CDR3 bases are TGTGCCAGCAGCTTAGGGGGTAGCGGAGTGAACAATGAGCAGTTCTTC. Translation gives CASSLGGSGVNNEQFF.

The chain combines TRBV27 with TRBJ2-7; a weak D match, TRBD2 (6 bases). V lost 8 bases and J lost 1, with 18 bases in between. CDR1 and CDR2 (germline): MNHEY, SMNVEV (reference sequence). The CDR3 sequence is 15 residues long. CDR3 nucleotides: TGTGCCAGCGCGTTAAGGCGGGAAAGTTCCTACGAGCAGTACTTC. The encoded protein is CASALRRESSYEQYF.

The gene calls are TRBV19 and TRBJ1-2; TRBD1 matches 9 bases. This CDR3 has 15 residues. CDR1 is LNHDA, CDR2 SQIVND, per germline (reference sequence). Trimming took 2 bases from V and 6 from J; bases not matched to a gene: 7. DNA of the CDR3: TGTGCCAGTAGTATAAGGGACAGGGAGGTCCATGGCTACACCTTC. It yields the protein CASSIRDREVHGYTF.

The chain carries TRBV4-1 and TRBJ2-1; the match to TRBD2 covers 10 bases. This CDR3 has 18 residues. With V trimmed by 0 bases and J by 3 bases, 8 bases remained unmatched. Germline assignment: CDR1 MGHRA and CDR2 YSYEKL. For the CDR3, the DNA is TGCGCCAGCAGCCAAGATAGTGAAGCGGGGGGGCTCTACAATGAGCAGTTCTTC. Protein: CASSQDSEAGGLYNEQFF.

This clone was found once. CDR3 amino acids: CASSATLRVSNQPQHF. The CDR3 DNA follows: TGTGCCAGCAGCGCCACGTTGAGGGTATCCAATCAGCCCCAGCATTTT. The V call is TRBV9, the J call TRBJ1-5; D remains ambiguous. The CDR3 sequence is 16 residues long. Trimming cost V 3 bases and J 3 bases, with 16 bases left between them. CDR1 is SGDLS, CDR2 YYNGEE, per germline.

The J gene is TRBJ1-5, the V gene TRBV7-8; D unresolved. CDR3 size: 15 residues. The germline V gene encodes CDR1 SGHVS and CDR2 FQNEAQ. V lost 1 base to trimming and J lost 1 base, with 8 bases between them. Written as DNA, the CDR3 is TGTGCCAGCAGCTTAGGGCGGGGAAGCAATCAGCCCCAGCATTTT. It specifies CASSLGRGSNQPQHF.

This chain links TRBV5-1 with TRBJ1-1; tentative D call: TRBD1 (6 bases). The CDR3 has 14 amino acids. From germline, CDR1 is SGHRS and CDR2 YFSETQ. Deletions cut 2 bases from V and 3 bases from J, with 11 bases between. The CDR3 DNA is TGCGCCAGCAGCTTCGGGGGGCCGGACACTGAAGCTTTCTTT. It encodes CASSFGGPDTEAFF.

This chain uses TRBV11-2 with TRBJ2-4; TRBD2 matches 13 bases. From germline, CDR1 is SGHAT and CDR2 FQNNGV. Unmatched junction bases numbered 3, after V lost 1 base and J lost 3 bases. This CDR3 region has 17 residues. The DNA for the CDR3 is TGTGCCAGCAGCTTAGTCGGGACTAGCGGGATCAAAAACATTCAGTACTTC. It translates to CASSLVGTSGIKNIQYF.

This clone was recorded at least ten times. This chain uses TRBV4-3 with TRBJ1-2; maybe TRBD1 (5 bases). CDR1 and CDR2 (germline): LGHNA, YSLEER. This CDR3 is 12 amino acids long. Trimming cost V 0 bases and J 13 bases, with 12 bases left between them. CDR3 nucleotides: TGCGCCAGCAGCCAAGATATGGCAGGGATCACCTTC. It translates to CASSQDMAGITF.

The gene calls are TRBV7-9 and TRBJ1-1, with D hard to call. From germline, CDR1 is SEHNR and CDR2 FQNEAQ (reference sequence). The V end lost 0 bases, the J end lost 8 bases, and 4 bases lay between the germline ends. CDR3 length equals 11 residues. CDR3 sequence: CASSLASEAFF. CDR3 in DNA: TGTGCCAGCAGCTTAGCAAGCGAAGCTTTCTTT.

This clone was picked up one time. The rearrangement joins TRBV16 to TRBJ2-2; D may be TRBD2 (5 bases). The germline V gene has CDR1 KGHSY and CDR2 FQNENV. Trimming left V 8 bases short and J 1 base short, with 14 bases between. The CDR3 contains 15 residues. The CDR3 DNA reads TGTGCCAGCGAACCGGTCGCGGGGAACACCGGGGAGCTGTTTTTT. This gives the protein CASEPVAGNTGELFF.

The J gene is TRBJ2-5, the V gene TRBV27; 10 bases map to TRBD1. The junction had 8 bases not matched to a gene; V was cut back by 1 base and J by 6 bases. The CDR3 runs 16 residues. Germline V lookup: CDR1 MNHEY, CDR2 SMNVEV (reference sequence). As DNA, the CDR3 is TGTGCCAGCAGTTTATTTGAGACAGGGGGCTTGAAGACCCAGTACTTC. It codes for CASSLFETGGLKTQYF.

This clone appeared a single time. The DNA of the CDR3 is TGTGCCAGCAGCCTAACAGGGGGGACCTCCTACGAGCAGTACTTC. Translated, it gives CASSLTGGTSYEQYF. The J gene is TRBJ2-7, the V gene TRBV7-9; 8 bases agree with TRBD1. The J segment lost 0 bases and the V segment lost 5 bases, leaving 6 bases of the junction unmatched. This CDR3 is built from 15 residues. Germline V gene lookup returns CDR1 SEHNR and CDR2 FQNEAQ (reference sequence).

This rearrangement joins TRBV5-4 to TRBJ2-1; TRBD2 matches 9 bases. The CDR3 sequence is 18 residues long. The ends lost 4 bases at V and 4 bases at J; junction bases unmatched: 15. Germline V lookup: CDR1 SGHNT, CDR2 YYREEE (reference sequence). DNA of the CDR3: TGTGCCAGCAGCCCCCCAGCTTTTAGCGGGGGAGAATACAATGAGCAGTTCTTC. Its translation is CASSPPAFSGGEYNEQFF.

V and J are TRBV27 and TRBJ1-2; 8 nucleotides line up with TRBD1. CDR1 MNHEY and CDR2 SMNVEV come from the germline V gene (reference sequence). J was trimmed by 2 bases and V by 5 bases; bases with no gene match: 7. The CDR3 is 15 amino acids. CDR3 amino acids: CASSPRTGLNYGYTF. DNA of the CDR3: TGTGCCAGCAGTCCCCGGACAGGGTTGAACTATGGCTACACCTTC.

This clone appeared once. The chain links TRBV5-1 to TRBJ2-3, with D tentatively TRBD2 (5 bases). Germline CDR1 SGHRS, CDR2 YFSETQ. The V gene lost 3 bases and the J gene lost 0 bases, with 8 bases spanning the gap. The CDR3 covers 14 residues. This CDR3 reads CASSSGLSTDTQYF. The CDR3 coding sequence is TGCGCCAGCAGCTCCGGACTGAGCACAGATACGCAGTATTTT.

The V gene is TRBV6-5, the J gene TRBJ1-1, with D uncertain. This CDR3 spans 13 amino acids. Trimming shortened V by 8 bases and J by 5 bases, and 15 bases separated the two germline ends. Germline V gene lookup returns CDR1 MNHEY and CDR2 SVGAGI. The DNA for the CDR3 is TGTGCCAGCTCCGAGATCACGGGGACTGAAGCTTTCTTT. Protein: CASSEITGTEAFF.